This T cell receptor (beta chain) came from a study of spatial heterogeneity in lung cancer. Study-level background: Raw reads showed each unique TCR and UMI combination turning up more than ten times on average.

The time point is: sample taken at primary tumor resection. Unsorted whole RNA of tumor, nontumor lung or frozen PBMC was sequenced. In this sample, this clonotype turned up many times. MiXCR was run by TCRdb on the 5' RACE reads, yielding one entry per CDR3 protein. Of roughly 13,000 distinct CDR3 sequences in the sample, 3% to 4.5% were seen once. Germline V lookup: CDR1 SGHNT, CDR2 YYREEE (reference sequence). The V end lost 0 bases, the J end lost 8 bases, and 9 bases lay between the germline ends. This CDR3 is built from 13 residues. This specimen was PBMCs, taken at surgery. This TCR came from a male donor with early-stage non-small cell lung cancer. V gene TRBV5-4 combines with J gene TRBJ2-1; D may be TRBD2 (6 bases). CDR3 sequence reads: CASSLVGGDEQFF. The CDR3 DNA is TGTGCCAGCAGCTTGGTGGGGGGAGATGAGCAGTTCTTC.